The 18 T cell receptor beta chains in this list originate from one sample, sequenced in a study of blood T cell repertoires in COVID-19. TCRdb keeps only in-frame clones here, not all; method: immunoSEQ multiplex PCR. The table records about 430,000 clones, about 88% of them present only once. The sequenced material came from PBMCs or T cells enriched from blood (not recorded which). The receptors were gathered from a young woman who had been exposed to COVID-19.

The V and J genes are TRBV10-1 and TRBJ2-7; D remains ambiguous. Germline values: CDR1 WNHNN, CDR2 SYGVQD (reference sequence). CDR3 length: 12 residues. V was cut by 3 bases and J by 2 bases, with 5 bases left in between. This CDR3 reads CASSDRAYEQYF. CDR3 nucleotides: TGCGCCAGCAGTGATAGAGCCTACGAGCAGTACTTC.

CDR3 DNA sequence: TGTGCCAGCTCACCGAGAAGTAGCGGGGGTGACGAGCAGTACTTC. It is translated as CASSPRSSGGDEQYF. V usage is TRBV18 and J usage is TRBJ2-7; 9 bases align to TRBD2. This CDR3 spans 15 amino acids. Per the germline V gene, CDR1 is KGHSH and CDR2 is LQKENI. V shed 3 bases and J 5 bases; nucleotides not matched to a gene: 8.

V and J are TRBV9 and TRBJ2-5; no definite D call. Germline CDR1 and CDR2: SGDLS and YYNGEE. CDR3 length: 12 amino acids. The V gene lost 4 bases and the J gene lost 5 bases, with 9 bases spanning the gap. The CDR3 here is CASSPSRETQYF. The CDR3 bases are TGTGCCAGCAGCCCCTCCCGTGAGACCCAGTACTTC.

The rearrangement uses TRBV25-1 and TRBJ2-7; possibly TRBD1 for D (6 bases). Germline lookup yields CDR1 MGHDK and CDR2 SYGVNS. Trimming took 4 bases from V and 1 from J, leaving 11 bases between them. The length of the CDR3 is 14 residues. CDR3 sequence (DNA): TGTGCCAGCAGTGCAACAGGGTTATCCTACGAGCAGTACTTC. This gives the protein CASSATGLSYEQYF.

Here the CDR3 reads CASSPRQGFTEAFF. The CDR3 region has the DNA TGTGCCAGCAGTCCCCGACAGGGGTTCACTGAAGCTTTCTTT. V gene TRBV6-2 or TRBV6-3 combines with J gene TRBJ1-1; TRBD1 matches 8 bases. The germline V gene encodes CDR1 MNHEY and CDR2 SVGEGT. The CDR3 consists of 14 residues. The V segment lost 5 bases and the J segment 4 bases; nucleotides outside the gene matches: 6.

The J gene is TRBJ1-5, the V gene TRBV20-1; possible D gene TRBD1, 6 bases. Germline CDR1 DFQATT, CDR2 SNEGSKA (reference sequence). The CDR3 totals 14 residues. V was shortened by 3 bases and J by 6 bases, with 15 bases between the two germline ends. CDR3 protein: CSASEGGEGQPQHF. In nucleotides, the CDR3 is TGCAGTGCTAGTGAAGGGGGAGAAGGTCAGCCCCAGCATTTT.

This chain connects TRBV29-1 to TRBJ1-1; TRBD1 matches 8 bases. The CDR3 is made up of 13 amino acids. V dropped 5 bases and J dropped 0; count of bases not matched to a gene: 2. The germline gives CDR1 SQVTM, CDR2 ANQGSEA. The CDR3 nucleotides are TGCAGCGTTAGGGACAGGTTGAACACTGAAGCTTTCTTT. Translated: CSVRDRLNTEAFF.

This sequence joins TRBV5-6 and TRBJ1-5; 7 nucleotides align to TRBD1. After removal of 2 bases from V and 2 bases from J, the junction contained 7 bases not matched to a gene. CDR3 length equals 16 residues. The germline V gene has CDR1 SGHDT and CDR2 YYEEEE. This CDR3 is CASSFYRGWGNQPQHF. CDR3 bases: TGTGCCAGCAGCTTTTACAGGGGCTGGGGCAATCAGCCCCAGCATTTT.

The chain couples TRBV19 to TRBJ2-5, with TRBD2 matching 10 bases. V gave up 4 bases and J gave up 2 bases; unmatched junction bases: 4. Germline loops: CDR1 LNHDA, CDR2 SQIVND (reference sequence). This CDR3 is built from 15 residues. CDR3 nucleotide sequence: TGTGCCAGTAGTACCCGGACTAGCGGACAAGAGACCCAGTACTTC. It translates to CASSTRTSGQETQYF.

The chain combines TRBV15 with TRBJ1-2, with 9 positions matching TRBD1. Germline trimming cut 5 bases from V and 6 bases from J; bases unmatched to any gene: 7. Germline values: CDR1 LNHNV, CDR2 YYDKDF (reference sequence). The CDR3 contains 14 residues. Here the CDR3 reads CATSLTGGANGYTF. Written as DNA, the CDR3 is TGTGCCACCAGCCTAACAGGGGGCGCAAATGGCTACACCTTC.

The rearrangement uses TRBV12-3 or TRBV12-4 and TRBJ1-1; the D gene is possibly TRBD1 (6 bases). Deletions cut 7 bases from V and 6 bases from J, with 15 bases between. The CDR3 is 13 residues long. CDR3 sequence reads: CASIKGGGPEAFF. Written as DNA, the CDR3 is TGTGCCAGCATCAAGGGAGGGGGTCCTGAAGCTTTCTTT.

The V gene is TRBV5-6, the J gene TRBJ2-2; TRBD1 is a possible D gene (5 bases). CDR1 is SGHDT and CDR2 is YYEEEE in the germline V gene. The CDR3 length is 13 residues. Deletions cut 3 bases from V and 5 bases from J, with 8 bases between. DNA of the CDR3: TGTGCCAGCAGCTCCAGGGCGACCGGGGAGCTGTTTTTT. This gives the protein CASSSRATGELFF. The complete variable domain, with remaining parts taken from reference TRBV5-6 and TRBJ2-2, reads DAGVTQSPTHLIKTRGQQVTLRCSPKSGHDTVSWYQQALGQGPQFIFQYYEEEERQRGNFPDRFSGHQFPNYSSELNVNALLLGDSALYLCASSSRATGELFFGEGSRLTVL.

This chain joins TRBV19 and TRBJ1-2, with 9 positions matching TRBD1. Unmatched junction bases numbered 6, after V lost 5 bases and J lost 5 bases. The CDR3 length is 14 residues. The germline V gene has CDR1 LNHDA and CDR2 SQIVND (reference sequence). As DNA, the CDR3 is TGTGCCAGTAGTCGACCGGGACAGGGATATGGCTACACCTTC. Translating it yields CASSRPGQGYGYTF.

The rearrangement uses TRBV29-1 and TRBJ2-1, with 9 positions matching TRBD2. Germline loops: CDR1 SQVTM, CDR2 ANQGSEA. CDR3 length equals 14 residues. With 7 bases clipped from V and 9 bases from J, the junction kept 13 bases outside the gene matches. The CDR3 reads CSGMISGGSGEQFF. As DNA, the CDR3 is TGCAGCGGGATGATTAGCGGGGGATCCGGTGAGCAGTTCTTC.

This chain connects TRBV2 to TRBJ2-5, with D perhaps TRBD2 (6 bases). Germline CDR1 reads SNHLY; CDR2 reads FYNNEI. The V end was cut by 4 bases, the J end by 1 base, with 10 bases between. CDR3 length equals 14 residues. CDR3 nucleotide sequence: TGTGCCAGCAGTGCAGGGACTCTCCAAGAGACCCAGTACTTC. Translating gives CASSAGTLQETQYF.

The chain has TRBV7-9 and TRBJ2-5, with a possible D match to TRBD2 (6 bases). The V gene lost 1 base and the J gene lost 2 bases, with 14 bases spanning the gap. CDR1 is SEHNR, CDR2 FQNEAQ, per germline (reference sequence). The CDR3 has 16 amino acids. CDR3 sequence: CASSLGAGREQETQYF. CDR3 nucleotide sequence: TGTGCCAGCAGCTTAGGCGCGGGACGCGAACAAGAGACCCAGTACTTC.

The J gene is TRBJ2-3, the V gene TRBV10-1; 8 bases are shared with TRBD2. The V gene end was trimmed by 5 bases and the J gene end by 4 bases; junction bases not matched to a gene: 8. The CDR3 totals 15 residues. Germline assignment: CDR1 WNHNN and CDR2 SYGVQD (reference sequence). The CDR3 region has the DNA TGCGCCAGCAGTAGTGTAGCGGGAAACGCAGATACGCAGTATTTT. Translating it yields CASSSVAGNADTQYF.

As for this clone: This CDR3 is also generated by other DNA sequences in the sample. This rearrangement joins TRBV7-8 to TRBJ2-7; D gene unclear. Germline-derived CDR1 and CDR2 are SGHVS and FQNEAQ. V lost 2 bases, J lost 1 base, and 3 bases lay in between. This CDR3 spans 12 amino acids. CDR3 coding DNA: TGTGCCAGCAGCTTATCTTCCTACGAGCAGTACTTC. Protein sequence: CASSLSSYEQYF.